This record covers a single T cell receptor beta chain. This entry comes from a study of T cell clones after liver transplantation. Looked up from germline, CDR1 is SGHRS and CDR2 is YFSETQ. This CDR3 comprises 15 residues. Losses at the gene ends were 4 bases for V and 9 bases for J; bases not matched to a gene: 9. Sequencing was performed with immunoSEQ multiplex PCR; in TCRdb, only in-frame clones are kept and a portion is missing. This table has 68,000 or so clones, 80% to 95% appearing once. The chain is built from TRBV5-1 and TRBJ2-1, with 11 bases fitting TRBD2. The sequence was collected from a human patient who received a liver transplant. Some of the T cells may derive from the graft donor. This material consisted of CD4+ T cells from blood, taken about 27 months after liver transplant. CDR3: CASSPLLAGASEQFF. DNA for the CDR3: TGCGCCAGCAGCCCCTTACTAGCGGGAGCGAGTGAGCAGTTCTTC.